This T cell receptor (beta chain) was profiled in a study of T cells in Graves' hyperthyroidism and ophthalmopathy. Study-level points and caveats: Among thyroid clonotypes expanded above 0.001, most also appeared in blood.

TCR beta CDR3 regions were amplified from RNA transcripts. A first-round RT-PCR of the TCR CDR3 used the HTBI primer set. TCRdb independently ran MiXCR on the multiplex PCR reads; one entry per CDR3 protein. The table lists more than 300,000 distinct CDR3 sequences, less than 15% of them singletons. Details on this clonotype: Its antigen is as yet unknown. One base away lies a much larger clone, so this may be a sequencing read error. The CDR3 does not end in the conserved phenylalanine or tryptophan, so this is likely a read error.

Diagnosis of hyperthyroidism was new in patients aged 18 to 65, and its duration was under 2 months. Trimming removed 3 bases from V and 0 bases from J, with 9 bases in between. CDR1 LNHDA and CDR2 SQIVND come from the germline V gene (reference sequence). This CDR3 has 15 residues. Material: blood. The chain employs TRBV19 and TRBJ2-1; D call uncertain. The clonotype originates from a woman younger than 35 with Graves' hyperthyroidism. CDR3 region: CASSIPPSSYNEQFL. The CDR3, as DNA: TGTGCCAGTAGTATTCCCCCGAGCTCCTACAATGAGCAGTTCCTC.